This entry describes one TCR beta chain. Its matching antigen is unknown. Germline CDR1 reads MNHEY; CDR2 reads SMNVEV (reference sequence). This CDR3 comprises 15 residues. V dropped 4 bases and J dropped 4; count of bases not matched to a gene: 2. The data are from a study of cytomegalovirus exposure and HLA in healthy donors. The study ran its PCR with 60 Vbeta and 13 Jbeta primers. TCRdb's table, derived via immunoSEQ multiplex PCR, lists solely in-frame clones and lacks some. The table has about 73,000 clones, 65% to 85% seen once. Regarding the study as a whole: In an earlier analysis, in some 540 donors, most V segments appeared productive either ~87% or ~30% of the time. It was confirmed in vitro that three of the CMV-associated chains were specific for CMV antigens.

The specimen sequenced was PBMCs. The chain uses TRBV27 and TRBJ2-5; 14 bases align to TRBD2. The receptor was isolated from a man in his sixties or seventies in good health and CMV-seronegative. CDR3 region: CASSSGLAGGETQYF. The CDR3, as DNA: TGTGCCAGCAGTTCCGGACTAGCGGGGGGAGAGACCCAGTACTTC.